The clone carrying this T cell receptor (beta chain) was seen a handful of times. V was trimmed by 6 bases and J by 2 bases, leaving 13 bases between them. CDR3 length: 14 amino acids. Germline assignment: CDR1 MNHEY and CDR2 SVGAGI. Authors' processing steps: From reference gene primer amplification, estimates of nucleated cell counts were derived. The protocol was immunoSEQ multiplex PCR, while the TCRdb copy is restricted to in-frame clones and leaves out a portion. V and J calls plus clone size are reproduced from that table; the DNA served to infer D and trimming. Of approximately 130,000 clones listed, approximately 80% are singletons. This sample is drawn from a study of blood T cell repertoires in COVID-19. Study overall: Sample material is recorded as cDNA or gDNA derived from T cells, B-cell-depleted T cells, or PBMCs.

The material sequenced was peripheral blood. This receptor was taken from a man between 40 and 49 years old with active or convalescent COVID-19. This chain joins TRBV6-5 and TRBJ2-5; tentatively, D is TRBD1 (5 bases). The CDR3 sequence is CASSRSGKQETQYF. CDR3 DNA: TGTGCCAGCAGCCGATCAGGGAAACAAGAGACCCAGTACTTC.